A single sample gave rise to the 22 T cell receptor beta chains below, sequenced in a study of regulatory T cells in long-lasting Graves disease. The time point was: newly diagnosed GD, antithyroid drugs for less than 3 months. Scientists built the TCR library using RNA that was extracted from PBMCs. CDR3-region Arm-PCR and iRepertoire HTBI primers produced the TCR beta libraries. TCRdb ran MiXCR on the multiplex PCR reads and lists one entry per CDR3 protein. The table shows more than 300,000 distinct CDR3 sequences, with roughly a sixth occurring only once. The starting material was peripheral blood mononuclear cells (PBMCs), obtained at new diagnosis, from a patient treated with antithyroid drugs. These TCRs come from a female donor with Graves disease.

This clonotype has at least ten counts. The V call is TRBV9, the J call TRBJ1-2; D ambiguous. The CDR3 extends over 14 amino acids. With 4 bases removed from V and 4 bases from J, the gap between germline ends came to 14 bases. Germline V gives CDR1 SGDLS, CDR2 YYNGEE. This CDR3 reads CASSSLDGSYGYTF. The CDR3 region has the DNA TGTGCCAGCAGCTCCTTGGACGGAAGCTATGGCTACACCTTC.

This clonotype was seen a handful of times. The genes are TRBV12-3 or TRBV12-4 and TRBJ1-3; no clear D. CDR3 size: 13 residues. The ends were cut back, 3 bases at V and 11 bases at J, with 14 bases in the middle. DNA of the CDR3: TGTGCCAGCAGTTTGGGAGTACCAGGATCCATATATTTT. Amino acids: CASSLGVPGSIYF.

Concerning this clonotype itself: A junction end diverges from the germline sequence, so it may reflect a read error. This chain connects TRBV12-5 to TRBJ2-7; D ambiguous. This CDR3 is 16 amino acids long. The germline V gene encodes CDR1 LGHNT and CDR2 FRNRAP. CDR3 sequence reads: CASSLAANAWRYEQYF. In nucleotides, the CDR3 is TGTGCTAGTAGTTTGGCGGCCAACGCGTGGCGGTACGAGCAGTACTTC.

This clonotype was recorded many times. This rearrangement joins TRBV6-1 to TRBJ2-1, with D tentatively TRBD1 (6 bases). V lost 2 bases and J 13 bases, leaving 21 bases between the germline ends. Germline V gene data show CDR1 as MNHNS and CDR2 as SASEGT. CDR3 length: 15 residues. This CDR3 is CASSESSLGQIRQFF. The DNA for the CDR3 is TGTGCCAGCAGTGAATCATCACTAGGACAGATAAGACAGTTCTTC.

The chain links TRBV29-1 to TRBJ2-1, with 8 positions matching TRBD2. V dropped 2 bases and J dropped 6; count of bases not matched to a gene: 9. The CDR3 contains 15 residues. Germline loops: CDR1 SQVTM, CDR2 ANQGSEA. The CDR3 sequence: CSVETGGHEFNEQFF. CDR3 in DNA: TGCAGCGTTGAAACGGGAGGGCACGAATTCAATGAGCAGTTCTTC.

The table lists this clonotype with many counts. This sequence joins TRBV18 and TRBJ2-1; TRBD1 aligns across 9 bases. J was trimmed by 5 bases and V by 4 bases; bases with no gene match: 3. CDR1 KGHSH and CDR2 LQKENI come from the germline V gene. The CDR3 has 14 residues. CDR3 DNA sequence: TGTGCCAGCTCACGGCGGGACAGGGACAATGAGCAGTTCTTC. Protein sequence: CASSRRDRDNEQFF.

This clonotype was seen at least ten times. The chain employs TRBV12-3 or TRBV12-4 and TRBJ2-5, with unresolved D. The V and J ends lost 3 bases and 4 bases respectively, with 9 bases between them. CDR3 length: 13 residues. The CDR3 reads CASSFSGSETQYF. For the CDR3, the DNA is TGTGCCAGCAGTTTCAGTGGATCAGAGACCCAGTACTTC.

The CDR3 region has the DNA TGTGCCAGCAGCTCCGGACTAGCCTACAATGAGCAGTTCTTC. It codes for CASSSGLAYNEQFF. This rearrangement joins TRBV12-3 or TRBV12-4 to TRBJ2-1, with 7 bases fitting TRBD2. After removal of 6 bases from V and 2 bases from J, the junction contained 4 bases not matched to a gene. The CDR3 consists of 14 residues.

This chain links TRBV5-1 with TRBJ2-2; 10 bases agree with TRBD2. In germline, CDR1 is SGHRS, CDR2 YFSETQ. The CDR3 length is 19 residues. V lost 3 bases, J lost 0 bases, and 11 bases stayed unmatched. The CDR3 DNA follows: TGCGCCAGCAGCTCCCCCGGGACTAGCGAATCCGCGAACACCGGGGAGCTGTTTTTT. Residues: CASSSPGTSESANTGELFF.

This clonotype was detected ten times or more. This chain links TRBV5-1 with TRBJ2-1; 10 bases are a match to TRBD1. CDR1 and CDR2 from the germline V gene are SGHRS and YFSETQ. CDR3 length: 15 amino acids. V was clipped by 4 bases and J by 7 bases; unmatched bases: 8. This CDR3 is CASSHGTGVSNEQFF. CDR3 nucleotide sequence: TGCGCCAGCAGCCACGGGACAGGGGTCTCAAATGAGCAGTTCTTC.

This clonotype was detected ten times or more. The rearrangement links TRBV2 to TRBJ1-2; D is undetermined. CDR3 size: 15 residues. Looked up from germline, CDR1 is SNHLY and CDR2 is FYNNEI. V was shortened by 7 bases and J by 4 bases, with 19 bases between the two germline ends. CDR3 DNA: TGTGCCAGCACGATAGGACCGGAACCCCTCTATGGCTACACCTTC. Translation gives CASTIGPEPLYGYTF.

This clonotype has ten or more counts. The chain carries TRBV7-9 and TRBJ1-4, with D unresolved. The V and J ends lost 4 bases and 4 bases respectively, with 10 bases between them. CDR1 is SEHNR, CDR2 FQNEAQ, per germline (reference sequence). This CDR3 region has 14 residues. CDR3 nucleotides: TGTGCCAGCAGCTCGGACGGATATAATGAAAAACTGTTTTTT. This sequence encodes CASSSDGYNEKLFF. Full variable domain (outside the CDR3, taken from reference TRBV7-9 and TRBJ1-4): DTGVSQNPRHKITKRGQNVTFRCDPISEHNRLYWYRQTLGQGPEFLTYFQNEAQLEKSRLLSDRFSAERPKGSFSTLEIQRTEQGDSAMYLCASSSDGYNEKLFFGSGTQLSVL.

The chain has TRBV5-6 and TRBJ1-4; TRBD1 is a possible D gene (5 bases). V was shortened by 3 bases and J by 8 bases, with 20 bases between the two germline ends. This CDR3 region has 16 residues. Germline values: CDR1 SGHDT, CDR2 YYEEEE. The CDR3 loop reads CASSWGTAQAWEKLFF. The CDR3 coding sequence is TGTGCCAGCAGCTGGGGGACGGCCCAAGCTTGGGAAAAACTGTTTTTT.

In this sample, this clonotype turned up many times. The chain is built from TRBV20-1 and TRBJ2-5, with 8 nucleotides matching TRBD2. Per the germline V gene, CDR1 is DFQATT and CDR2 is SNEGSKA (reference sequence). The CDR3 is made up of 16 amino acids. Losses at the gene ends were 6 bases for V and 1 base for J; bases not matched to a gene: 13. CDR3 region: CSARTSSGLSQETQYF. The CDR3 DNA is TGCAGTGCCCGTACCTCTAGCGGGCTTTCCCAAGAGACCCAGTACTTC.

This clonotype was seen many times. The V gene is TRBV28, the J gene TRBJ1-5; D is possibly TRBD1 (5 bases). Germline V lookup: CDR1 MDHEN, CDR2 SYDVKM. Trimming took 10 bases from V and 4 from J, leaving 14 bases between them. The CDR3 runs to 13 residues. CDR3 loop: CATRDSRNQPQHF. The CDR3 DNA sequence: TGTGCCACCCGCGACAGCCGTAATCAGCCCCAGCATTTT.

This clonotype came up many times. The chain combines TRBV3-1 with TRBJ1-1; TRBD1 might be the D (5 bases). Between the trimmed V and J ends, which lost 5 bases and 2 bases, there was a span of 12 bases. CDR1 is LGHDT and CDR2 is YNNKEL in the germline V gene (reference sequence). The CDR3 is 14 residues long. CDR3 protein: CASSTRDGNTEAFF. The CDR3 coding sequence is TGTGCCAGCAGCACCCGGGACGGTAACACTGAAGCTTTCTTT.

The chain recombines TRBV12-3 or TRBV12-4 with TRBJ1-1; D gene uncertain. This CDR3 region has 15 residues. The V and J ends lost 4 bases and 0 bases respectively, with 12 bases between them. The CDR3 DNA reads as TGTGCCAGCAGTTCCTTTGGACCGATGAACACTGAAGCTTTCTTT. Its protein is CASSSFGPMNTEAFF.

This clonotype was seen a few times. The junction departs from the called germline gene at one end, perhaps through a read error. V gene TRBV7-7 combines with J gene TRBJ2-5, with TRBD2 matching 9 bases. CDR1 is SSHAT, CDR2 FNYEAQ, per germline (reference sequence). The CDR3 has 15 amino acids. The CDR3 DNA sequence: TGTGCTAGCAGCAAGACAGCGGGAGGTCTAGAGACCCAGTACTTC. This sequence encodes CASSKTAGGLETQYF.

At least ten counts were recorded for this clonotype. CDR3 sequence: CASSHLTGQAGYTF. For the CDR3, the DNA is TGTGCCAGCAGCCACCTGACAGGGCAGGCTGGCTACACCTTC. V and J are TRBV3-1 and TRBJ1-2; 7 nucleotides match TRBD1. The CDR3 runs to 14 residues. Losses at the gene ends were 3 bases for V and 7 bases for J; bases not matched to a gene: 8. The V gene's germline CDR1 is LGHDT and CDR2 YNNKEL (reference sequence). Full variable domain (outside the CDR3, taken from reference TRBV3-1 and TRBJ1-2): DTAVSQTPKYLVTQMGNDKSIKCEQNLGHDTMYWYKQDSKKFLKIMFSYNNKELIINETVPNRFSPKSPDKAHLNLHINSLELGDSAVYFCASSHLTGQAGYTFGSGTRLTVV.

Ten or more counts support this clonotype. The rearrangement links TRBV11-2 to TRBJ2-5, with TRBD1 matching over 12 bases. The CDR3 loop spans 19 amino acids. The germline V gene encodes CDR1 SGHAT and CDR2 FQNNGV. Unmatched junction bases numbered 12, after V lost 0 bases and J lost 4 bases. The CDR3 nucleotides read TGTGCCAGCAGCTTAGATACCGGGACAGGGGGCCTAATAGGAGAGACCCAGTACTTC. Translating gives CASSLDTGTGGLIGETQYF.

This clonotype came up many times. The genes are TRBV9 and TRBJ1-3; D gene ambiguous. The CDR3 totals 13 residues. Between the trimmed V and J ends, which lost 3 bases and 0 bases, there was a span of 4 bases. Germline CDR1 and CDR2: SGDLS and YYNGEE. CDR3 in amino acids: CASSAGSGNTIYF. In DNA form, the CDR3 reads TGTGCCAGCAGCGCGGGCTCTGGAAACACCATATATTTT.

This clonotype was detected many times. The chain joins TRBV5-4 to TRBJ1-5; D uncertain. The CDR3 consists of 13 residues. V dropped 2 bases and J dropped 6 bases, with 9 bases sitting between them. In germline, CDR1 is SGHNT, CDR2 YYREEE (reference sequence). CDR3 bases: TGTGCCAGCAGCTTTGCCTCCGGTCAGCCCCAGCATTTT. Translated: CASSFASGQPQHF. The variable domain in full, completed from reference TRBV5-4 and TRBJ1-5, reads ETGVTQSPTHLIKTRGQQVTLRCSSQSGHNTVSWYQQALGQGPQFIFQYYREEENGRGNFPPRFSGLQFPNYSSELNVNALELDDSALYLCASSFASGQPQHFGDGTRLSIL.